This entry is about one TCR beta chain. Its specificity is not known. This CDR3 comprises 15 residues. Germline V lookup: CDR1 MGHRA, CDR2 YSYEKL. V lost 0 bases and J 4 bases, leaving 12 bases between the germline ends. This sample is drawn from a study of cytomegalovirus exposure and HLA in healthy donors. Study results and caveats: After further analysis at a later stage, roughly 16,000 TCR beta sequences were associated with HLA alleles at 0.05 false discovery rate. Reports state that TCR beta sequences accurately predicted most subjects' HLA-A and HLA-B alleles.

The PCR made use of 60 Vbeta and 13 Jbeta primers. In the original analysis: The count from a later analysis was some 83 million unique TCR beta chains, 9.5 million to 13 million of them shared. Repertoires were generated with immunoSEQ multiplex PCR, while TCRdb's copy carries only in-frame clones and drops some. Clonal size and the V and J genes are those of that table, whereas D and trimming came from the DNA. This sample has about 160,000 clones, with roughly 80% found just once. Sequenced sample: PBMCs. The TCR was taken from a man aged 30 to 39 in good health and CMV-seropositive. This chain joins TRBV4-1 and TRBJ1-1, with D perhaps TRBD1 (6 bases). The CDR3, as DNA: TGCGCCAGCAGCCAAGAGGCAGGGGACGGCACTGAAGCTTTCTTT. It specifies CASSQEAGDGTEAFF.